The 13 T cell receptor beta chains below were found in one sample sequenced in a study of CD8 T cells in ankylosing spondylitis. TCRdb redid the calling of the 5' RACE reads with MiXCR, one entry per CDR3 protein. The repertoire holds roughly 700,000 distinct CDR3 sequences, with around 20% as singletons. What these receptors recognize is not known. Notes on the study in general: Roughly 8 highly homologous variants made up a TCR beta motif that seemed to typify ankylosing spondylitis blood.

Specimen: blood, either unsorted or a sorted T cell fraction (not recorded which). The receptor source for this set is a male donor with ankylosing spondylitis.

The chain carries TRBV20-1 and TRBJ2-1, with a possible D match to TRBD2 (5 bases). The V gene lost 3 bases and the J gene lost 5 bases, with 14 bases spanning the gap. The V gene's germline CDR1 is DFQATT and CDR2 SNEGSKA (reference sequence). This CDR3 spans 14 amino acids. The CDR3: CSASLLAADNEQFF. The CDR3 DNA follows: TGCAGTGCTAGCCTTCTTGCAGCGGACAATGAGCAGTTCTTC.

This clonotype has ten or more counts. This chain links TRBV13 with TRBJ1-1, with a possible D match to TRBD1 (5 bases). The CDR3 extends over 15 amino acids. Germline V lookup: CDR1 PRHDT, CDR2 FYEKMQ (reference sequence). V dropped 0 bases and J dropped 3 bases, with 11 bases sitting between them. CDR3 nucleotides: TGTGCCAGCAGCTTAGGGGACACTGGGGACACTGAAGCTTTCTTT. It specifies CASSLGDTGDTEAFF.

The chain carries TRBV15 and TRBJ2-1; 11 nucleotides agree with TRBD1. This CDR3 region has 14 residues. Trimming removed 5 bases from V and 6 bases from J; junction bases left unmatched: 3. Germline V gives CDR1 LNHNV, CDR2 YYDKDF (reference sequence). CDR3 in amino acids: CATSGQGAVNEQFF. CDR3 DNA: TGTGCCACCAGCGGACAGGGGGCGGTCAATGAGCAGTTCTTC.

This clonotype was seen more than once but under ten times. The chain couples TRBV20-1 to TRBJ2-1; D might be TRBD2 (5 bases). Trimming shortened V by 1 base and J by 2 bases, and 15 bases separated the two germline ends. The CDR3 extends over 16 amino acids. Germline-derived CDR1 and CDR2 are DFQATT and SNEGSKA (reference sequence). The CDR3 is CSARVASRFTYNEQFF. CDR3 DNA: TGCAGTGCTAGAGTGGCTAGCAGGTTTACCTACAATGAGCAGTTCTTC.

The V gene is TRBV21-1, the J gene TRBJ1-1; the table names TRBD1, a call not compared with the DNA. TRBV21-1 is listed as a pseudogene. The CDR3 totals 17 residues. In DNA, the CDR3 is TGTGCCAGCAGCAAAGGGTCGTCAGGGATTGAAGCCACTGAAGCTTTCTTT. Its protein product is CASSKGSSGIEATEAFF.

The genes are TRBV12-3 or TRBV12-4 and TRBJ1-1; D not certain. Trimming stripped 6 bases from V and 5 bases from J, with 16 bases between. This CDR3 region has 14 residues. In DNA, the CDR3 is TGTGCCAGCAGACGGGTCCAGTTTGGTACTGAAGCTTTCTTT. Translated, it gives CASRRVQFGTEAFF.

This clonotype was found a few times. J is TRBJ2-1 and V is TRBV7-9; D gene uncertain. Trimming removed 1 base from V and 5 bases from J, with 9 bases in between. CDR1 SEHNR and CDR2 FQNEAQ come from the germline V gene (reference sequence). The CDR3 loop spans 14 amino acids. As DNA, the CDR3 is TGTGCCAGCAGCTTAGAGTCCTGGGACAATGAGCAGTTCTTC. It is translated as CASSLESWDNEQFF.

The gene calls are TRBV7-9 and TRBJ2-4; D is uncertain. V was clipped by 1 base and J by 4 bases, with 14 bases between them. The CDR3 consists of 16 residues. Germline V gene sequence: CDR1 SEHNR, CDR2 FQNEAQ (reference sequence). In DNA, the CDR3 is TGTGCCAGCAGCTTAGATGTGGGCTTGGGGAAAAACATTCAGTACTTC. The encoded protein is CASSLDVGLGKNIQYF.

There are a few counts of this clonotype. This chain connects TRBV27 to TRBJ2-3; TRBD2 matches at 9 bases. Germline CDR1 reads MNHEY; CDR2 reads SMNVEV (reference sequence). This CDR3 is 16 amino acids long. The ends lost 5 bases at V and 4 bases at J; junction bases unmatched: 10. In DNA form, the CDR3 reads TGTGCCAGCAGTAGCATAGCGGGAGTTTACCCAGATACGCAGTATTTT. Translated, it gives CASSSIAGVYPDTQYF.

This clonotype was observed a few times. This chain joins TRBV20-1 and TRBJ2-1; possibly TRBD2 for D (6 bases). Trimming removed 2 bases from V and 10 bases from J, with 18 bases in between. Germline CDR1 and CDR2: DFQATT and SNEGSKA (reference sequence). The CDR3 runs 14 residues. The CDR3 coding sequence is TGCAGTGCTAGACCTAGGGACTCGCTAAACGAGCAGTTCTTC. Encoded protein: CSARPRDSLNEQFF.

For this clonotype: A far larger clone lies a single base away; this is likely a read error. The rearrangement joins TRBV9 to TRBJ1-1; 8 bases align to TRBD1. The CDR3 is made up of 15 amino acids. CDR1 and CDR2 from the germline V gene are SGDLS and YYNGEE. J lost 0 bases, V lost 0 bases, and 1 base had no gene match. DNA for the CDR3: TGTGCCAGCAGCGTAGGACAGGGGATGAACACTGAAGCTTTCTTT. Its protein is CASSVGQGMNTEAFF.

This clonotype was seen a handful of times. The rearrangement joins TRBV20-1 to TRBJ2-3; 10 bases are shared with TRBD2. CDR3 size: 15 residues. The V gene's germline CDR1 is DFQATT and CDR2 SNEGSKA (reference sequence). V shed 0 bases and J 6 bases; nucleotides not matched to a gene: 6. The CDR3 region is CSARDLERGGDTQYF. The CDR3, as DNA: TGCAGTGCTAGAGATCTCGAGCGGGGGGGCGATACGCAGTATTTT.

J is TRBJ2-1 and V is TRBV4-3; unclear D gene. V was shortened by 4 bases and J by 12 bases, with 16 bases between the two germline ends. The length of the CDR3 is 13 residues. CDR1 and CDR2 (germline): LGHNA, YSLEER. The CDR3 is CASSPGQRSGQFF. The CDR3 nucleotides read TGCGCCAGCAGCCCGGGCCAGCGCAGTGGGCAGTTCTTC.